The sequence of this T cell receptor beta chain was determined in a study of blood T cell repertoires in COVID-19. Study context: Sample material is recorded as cDNA or gDNA derived from T cells, B-cell-depleted T cells, or PBMCs.

V lost 4 bases and J lost 7; bases outside the gene matches: 4. The CDR3 spans 13 residues. Germline loops: CDR1 MNHEY, CDR2 SVGEGT. As originally analysed: The authors estimated nucleated cell counts from reference gene primer amplification. The data were produced by immunoSEQ multiplex PCR, yet TCRdb's version contains in-frame clones alone and is incomplete. V and J calls and clone size come straight from that table; D and trimming were deduced from the DNA. In the table there are more than 300,000 clones, 80% to 95% of which are singletons. Individuals aged roughly 18 to 95 years were recruited from about two dozen US areas. Exposed volunteers were people who met a COVID-19 case within 2 weeks before study entry.

Specimen: PBMCs or T cells enriched from blood (not recorded which). The TCR comes from a woman in her forties who had been exposed to COVID-19. The genes are TRBV6-2 or TRBV6-3 and TRBJ1-5, with TRBD1 identical over 7 bases. The CDR3 DNA follows: TGTGCCAGCAGTTCCCCAGGGGGGCAGCCCCAGCATTTT. It translates to CASSSPGGQPQHF.